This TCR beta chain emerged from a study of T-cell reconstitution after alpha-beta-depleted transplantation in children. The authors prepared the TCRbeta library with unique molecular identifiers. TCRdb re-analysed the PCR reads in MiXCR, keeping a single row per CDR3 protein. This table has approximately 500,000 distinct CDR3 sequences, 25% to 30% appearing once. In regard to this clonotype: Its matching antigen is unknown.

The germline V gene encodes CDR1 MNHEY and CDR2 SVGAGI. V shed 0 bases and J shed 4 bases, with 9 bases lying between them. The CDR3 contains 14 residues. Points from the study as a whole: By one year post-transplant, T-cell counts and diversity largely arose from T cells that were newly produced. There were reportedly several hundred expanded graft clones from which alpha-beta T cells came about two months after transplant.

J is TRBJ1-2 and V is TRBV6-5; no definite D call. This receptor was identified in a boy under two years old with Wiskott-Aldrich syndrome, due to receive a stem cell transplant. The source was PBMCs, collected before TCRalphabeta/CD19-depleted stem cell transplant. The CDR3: CASSYSLGSYGYTF. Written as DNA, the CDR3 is TGTGCCAGCAGTTACTCGTTAGGCTCCTATGGCTACACCTTC.